This TCR beta chain was retrieved from a study of T cell changes during pregnancy in multiple sclerosis. Some clones are missing from TCRdb's copy, which holds only in-frame ones; the method was immunoSEQ multiplex PCR. Among more than 80,000 clones listed, about nine tenths were seen once. Source: peripheral blood, taken after pregnancy. The TCR originated in a female donor with multiple sclerosis, enrolled in a pregnancy study.

Here the CDR3 DNA reads TGTGCCAGCTCACGACAGGGGCGGGAGCAGTACTTC. Protein sequence: CASSRQGREQYF. The rearrangement links TRBV18 to TRBJ2-7, with 8 positions matching TRBD1. This CDR3 contains 12 residues. Unmatched junction bases numbered 3, after V lost 4 bases and J lost 7 bases. Germline values: CDR1 KGHSH, CDR2 LQKENI.